These T cell receptor beta chains were read from a single sample in a study of beta chain features in type 1 diabetes. Measured with immunoSEQ multiplex PCR; TCRdb has only the in-frame clones, and not every one. The table shows roughly 240,000 clones, with approximately 70% occurring only once. The specimen was naive CD4+ T cells from blood. The receptors were gathered from a man aged 25 to 40 in good health. The CDR3 runs from the conserved cysteine through the conserved F or W. Fields, in order: V gene, J gene, CDR3 protein.

v_gene: TRBV4-3
j_gene: TRBJ2-1
CDR3aa: CASSQELRVGEQFF

v_gene: TRBV28
j_gene: TRBJ1-3
CDR3aa: CASSTGLGNTIYF

v_gene: TRBV18
j_gene: TRBJ2-2
CDR3aa: CASSPTGTGIPGELFF

v_gene: TRBV5-1
j_gene: TRBJ2-7
CDR3aa: CASSLDRQFSYEQYF

v_gene: TRBV6-5
j_gene: TRBJ2-1
CDR3aa: CASINLAGDYEQFF

v_gene: TRBV2
j_gene: TRBJ2-3
CDR3aa: CASSVAGSTDTQYF

v_gene: TRBV7-2
j_gene: TRBJ2-3
CDR3aa: CASSTRLVGDTQYF

v_gene: TRBV30
j_gene: TRBJ2-1
CDR3aa: CAWSGGLDNEQFF

v_gene: TRBV10-3
j_gene: TRBJ2-5
CDR3aa: CAISPGGGQETQYF

v_gene: TRBV4-1
j_gene: TRBJ2-1
CDR3aa: CASSQERQSYNEQFF

v_gene: TRBV11-2
j_gene: TRBJ1-6
CDR3aa: CASSLAGTDNSPLHF

v_gene: TRBV7-2
j_gene: TRBJ2-5
CDR3aa: CASSSNGRKETQYF

v_gene: TRBV30
j_gene: TRBJ2-5
CDR3aa: CAWSVTGSIETQYF

v_gene: TRBV29-1
j_gene: TRBJ2-2
CDR3aa: CSVRTANTGELFF

v_gene: TRBV7-2
j_gene: TRBJ1-5
CDR3aa: CASSLVAGRSNQPQHF

v_gene: TRBV29-1
j_gene: TRBJ2-5
CDR3aa: CSVGQGGQETQYF

v_gene: TRBV29-1
j_gene: TRBJ2-1
CDR3aa: CSVEDPGPSSYNEQFF

v_gene: TRBV18
j_gene: TRBJ2-7
CDR3aa: CASSQTTASYEQYF

v_gene: TRBV29-1
j_gene: TRBJ2-7
CDR3aa: CSVLTGGYEQYF

v_gene: TRBV25-1
j_gene: TRBJ2-5
CDR3aa: CASSEWAGDGETQYF

v_gene: TRBV11-2
j_gene: TRBJ1-5
CDR3aa: CASSTGRSNQPQHF

v_gene: TRBV29-1
j_gene: TRBJ1-1
CDR3aa: CSVAMNTEAFF

v_gene: TRBV9
j_gene: TRBJ2-5
CDR3aa: CASSVGSGRGFETQYF

v_gene: TRBV30
j_gene: TRBJ2-1
CDR3aa: CAWSLDSSSYNEQFF

v_gene: TRBV7-2
j_gene: TRBJ2-5
CDR3aa: CASSLKQAQYF

v_gene: TRBV29-1
j_gene: TRBJ2-1
CDR3aa: CSVGRGYNEQFF

v_gene: TRBV30
j_gene: TRBJ2-6
CDR3aa: CAWRTSGANVLTF

v_gene: TRBV7-2
j_gene: TRBJ2-1
CDR3aa: CASSLPGTSGNNEQFF

v_gene: TRBV4-3
j_gene: TRBJ1-3
CDR3aa: CASSQDSWTGNTIYF

v_gene: TRBV5-1
j_gene: TRBJ2-7
CDR3aa: CASSLDYEQYF

v_gene: TRBV29-1
j_gene: TRBJ2-5
CDR3aa: CSVERSGAPPKTQYF

v_gene: TRBV30
j_gene: TRBJ2-5
CDR3aa: CAWSSRGVAQYF

v_gene: TRBV10-3
j_gene: TRBJ2-7
CDR3aa: CALRASGGYEQYF

v_gene: TRBV29-1
j_gene: TRBJ1-5
CDR3aa: CSVTGTDSNQPQHF

v_gene: TRBV29-1
j_gene: TRBJ2-5
CDR3aa: CSLSLGETQYF

v_gene: TRBV7-9
j_gene: TRBJ1-6
CDR3aa: CASSRGQDNSPLHF

v_gene: TRBV23-1
j_gene: TRBJ2-5
CDR3aa: CASTKRKRGGFVKETQYF

v_gene: TRBV29-1
j_gene: TRBJ2-7
CDR3aa: CSVGPGGSYEQYF

v_gene: TRBV30
j_gene: TRBJ1-4
CDR3aa: CAWSARTGYEKLFF

v_gene: TRBV30
j_gene: TRBJ2-3
CDR3aa: CAWSAWRSSTDTQYF

v_gene: TRBV30
j_gene: TRBJ2-5
CDR3aa: CAWNSGTSGRSETQYF